This T cell receptor beta chain was profiled in a study of vaccination effects on CD4 cells after COVID-19. In the case of this clone: Its target is unknown.

Ahead of sequencing, the ViraFEST assay grew antigen-specific CD4+ T cells using viral peptide pools. The culture ran for approximately nine days before CD4+ T cells were isolated. Among the vaccine recipients, none had a prior SARS-CoV-2 infection, and nucleocapsid antibodies were negative. Culturing of 2 million to 2.5 million PBMC per well took place with approximately 10 IU/ml IL-2 and 9.5 to 10 ug/ml peptides. After removal of 0 bases from V and 6 bases from J, the junction contained 3 bases not matched to a gene. Germline V gene sequence: CDR1 LGHDT, CDR2 YNNKEL (reference sequence). The CDR3 covers 15 residues. Sequencing was performed with immunoSEQ multiplex PCR; in TCRdb, only in-frame clones are kept and a portion is missing. The sample lists tens of thousands of clones, about 70% seen once, with 20% to 25% in the top ten.

The gene calls are TRBV3-1 (or the pseudogene TRBV3-2) and TRBJ2-3; 10 bases align to TRBD2. The input for sequencing was CD4+ T cells from PBMCs cultured with HCoV-NL63 spike peptides, taken before COVID-19 vaccination. The TCR comes from a human donor who received a COVID-19 vaccine. The CDR3 loop reads CASSQEAGGPDTQYF. The CDR3 DNA sequence: TGTGCCAGCAGCCAAGAAGCGGGGGGGCCGGATACGCAGTATTTT.